This T cell receptor beta chain was recorded in a study of OX40 agonist ivuxolimab in advanced cancers. Background on the study: The group had a mean age of around 64 years, ranged from about 23 to 85, and was roughly 83% male.

With baseline, cycle 4 day 1, and cycle 7 day 1 as timepoints, blood was sampled. The data were produced by immunoSEQ multiplex PCR, yet TCRdb's version contains in-frame clones alone and is incomplete. This sample has some 79,000 clones; approximately 90% occur once, and the top ten carry 0.4% to 0.5%. The CDR3 is 16 residues long. Germline CDR1 reads SGHDN; CDR2 reads FVKESK. Trimming cost V 4 bases and J 4 bases, with 16 bases left between them. This sequence was found in an adult with an advanced solid tumor such as melanoma, head and neck, liver or kidney cancer. The material was CD4+ or CD8+ T cells sorted from blood, obtained in a trial of the OX40 agonist ivuxolimab. This chain connects TRBV14 to TRBJ2-2; D is perhaps TRBD1 (7 bases). The CDR3 DNA is TGTGCCAGCAGCCGACTAGGGGGCTTGGGCACCGGGGAGCTGTTTTTT. Protein product: CASSRLGGLGTGELFF.